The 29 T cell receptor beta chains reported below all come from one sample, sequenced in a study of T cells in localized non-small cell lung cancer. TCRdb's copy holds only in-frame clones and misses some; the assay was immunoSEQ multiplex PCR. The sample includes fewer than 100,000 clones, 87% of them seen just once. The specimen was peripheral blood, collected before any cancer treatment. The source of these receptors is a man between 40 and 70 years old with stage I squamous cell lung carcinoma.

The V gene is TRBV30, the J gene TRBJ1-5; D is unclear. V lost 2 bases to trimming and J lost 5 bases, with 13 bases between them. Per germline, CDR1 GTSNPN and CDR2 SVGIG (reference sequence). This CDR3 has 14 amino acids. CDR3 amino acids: CAWSLGPRDQPQHF. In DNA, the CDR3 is TGTGCCTGGAGTCTTGGTCCTCGAGATCAGCCCCAGCATTTT. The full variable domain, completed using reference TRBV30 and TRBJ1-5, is SQTIHQWPATLVQPVGSPLSLECTVEGTSNPNLYWYRQAAGRGLQLLFYSVGIGQISSEVPQNLSASRPQDRQFILSSKKLLLSDSGFYLCAWSLGPRDQPQHFGDGTRLSIL.

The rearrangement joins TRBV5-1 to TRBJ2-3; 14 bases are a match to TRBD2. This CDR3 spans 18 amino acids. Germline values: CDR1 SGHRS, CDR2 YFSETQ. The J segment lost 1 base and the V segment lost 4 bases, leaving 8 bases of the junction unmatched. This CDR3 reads CASSARLAGGPGTDTQYF. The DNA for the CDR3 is TGCGCCAGCAGCGCTCGACTAGCGGGGGGGCCTGGCACAGATACGCAGTATTTT.

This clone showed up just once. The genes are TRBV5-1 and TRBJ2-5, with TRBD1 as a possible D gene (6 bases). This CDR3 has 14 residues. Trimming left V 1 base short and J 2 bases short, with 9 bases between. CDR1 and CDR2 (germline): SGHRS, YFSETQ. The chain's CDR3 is CASSLWTEQETQYF. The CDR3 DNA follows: TGCGCCAGCAGCTTGTGGACAGAGCAAGAGACCCAGTACTTC. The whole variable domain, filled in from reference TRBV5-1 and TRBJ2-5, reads KAGVTQTPRYLIKTRGQQVTLSCSPISGHRSVSWYQQTPGQGLQFLFEYFSETQRNKGNFPGRFSGRQFSNSRSEMNVSTLELGDSALYLCASSLWTEQETQYFGPGTRLLVL.

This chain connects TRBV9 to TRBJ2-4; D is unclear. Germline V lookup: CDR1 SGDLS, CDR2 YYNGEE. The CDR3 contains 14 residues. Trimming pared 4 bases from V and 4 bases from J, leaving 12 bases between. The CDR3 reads CASSPGMTKNIQYF. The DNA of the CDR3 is TGTGCCAGCAGCCCTGGGATGACGAAAAACATTCAGTACTTC.

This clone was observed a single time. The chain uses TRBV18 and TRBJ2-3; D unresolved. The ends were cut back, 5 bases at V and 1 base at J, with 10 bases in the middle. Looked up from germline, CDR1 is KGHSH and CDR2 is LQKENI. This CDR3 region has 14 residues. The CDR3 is CASSNNGRTDTQYF. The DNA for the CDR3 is TGTGCCAGCTCAAACAACGGACGCACAGATACGCAGTATTTT.

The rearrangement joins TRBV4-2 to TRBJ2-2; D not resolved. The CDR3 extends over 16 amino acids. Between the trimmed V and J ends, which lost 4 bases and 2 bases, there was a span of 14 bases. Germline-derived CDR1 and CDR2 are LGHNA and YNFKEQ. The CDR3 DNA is TGTGCCAGCAGCCCTATCCAAAACGCCAACACCGGGGAGCTGTTTTTT. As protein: CASSPIQNANTGELFF.

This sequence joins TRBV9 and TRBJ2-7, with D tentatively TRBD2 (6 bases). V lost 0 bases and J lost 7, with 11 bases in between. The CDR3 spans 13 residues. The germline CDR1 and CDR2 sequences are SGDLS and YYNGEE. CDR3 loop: CASSVAAGGEQYF. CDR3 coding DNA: TGTGCCAGCAGCGTAGCGGCCGGAGGGGAGCAGTACTTC. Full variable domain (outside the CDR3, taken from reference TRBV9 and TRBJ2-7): DSGVTQTPKHLITATGQRVTLRCSPRSGDLSVYWYQQSLDQGLQFLIQYYNGEERAKGNILERFSAQQFPDLHSELNLSSLELGDSALYFCASSVAAGGEQYFGPGTRLTVT.

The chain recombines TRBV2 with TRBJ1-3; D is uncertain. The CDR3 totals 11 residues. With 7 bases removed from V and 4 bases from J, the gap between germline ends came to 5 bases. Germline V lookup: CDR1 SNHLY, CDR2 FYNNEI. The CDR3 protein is CASTPGNTIYF. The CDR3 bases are TGTGCCAGCACCCCGGGAAACACCATATATTTT.

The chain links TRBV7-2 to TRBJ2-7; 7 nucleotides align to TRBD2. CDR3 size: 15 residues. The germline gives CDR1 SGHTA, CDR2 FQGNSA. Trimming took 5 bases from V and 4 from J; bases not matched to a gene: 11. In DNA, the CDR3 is TGTGCCAGCAGCCCCGACCTGACTAGCCCATACGAGCAGTACTTC. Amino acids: CASSPDLTSPYEQYF.

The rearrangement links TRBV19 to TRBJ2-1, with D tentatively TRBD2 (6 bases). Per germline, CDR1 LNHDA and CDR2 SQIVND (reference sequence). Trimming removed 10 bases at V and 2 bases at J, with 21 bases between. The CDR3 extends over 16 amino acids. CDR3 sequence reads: CATTQERLGTYNEQFF. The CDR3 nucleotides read TGTGCCACCACCCAGGAAAGACTAGGTACCTACAATGAGCAGTTCTTC.

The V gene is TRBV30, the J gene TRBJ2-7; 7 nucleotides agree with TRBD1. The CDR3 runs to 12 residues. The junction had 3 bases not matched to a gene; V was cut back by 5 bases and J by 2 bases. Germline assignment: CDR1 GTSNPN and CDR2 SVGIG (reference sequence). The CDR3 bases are TGTGCCTGGGACAGGGATACCTACGAGCAGTACTTC. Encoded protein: CAWDRDTYEQYF. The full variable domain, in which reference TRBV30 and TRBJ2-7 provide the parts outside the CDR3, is SQTIHQWPATLVQPVGSPLSLECTVEGTSNPNLYWYRQAAGRGLQLLFYSVGIGQISSEVPQNLSASRPQDRQFILSSKKLLLSDSGFYLCAWDRDTYEQYFGPGTRLTVT.

The CDR3 nucleotides are TGTGCCAGCAGCTTGTTAGGGACAGAAGTTATAGCCAAAAACATTCAGTACTTC. Amino acid sequence: CASSLLGTEVIAKNIQYF. V and J are TRBV5-6 and TRBJ2-4, with 7 bases fitting TRBD1. The J segment lost 0 bases and the V segment lost 1 base, leaving 10 bases of the junction unmatched. There are 18 residues in the CDR3. The germline V gene has CDR1 SGHDT and CDR2 YYEEEE.

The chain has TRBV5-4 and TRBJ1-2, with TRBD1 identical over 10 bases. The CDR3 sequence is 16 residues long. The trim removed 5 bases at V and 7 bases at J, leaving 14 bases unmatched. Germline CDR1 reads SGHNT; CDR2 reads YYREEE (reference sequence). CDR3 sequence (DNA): TGTGCCAGCAGTTTACCTTATCCGGACAGGGGGTCTGGCTACACCTTC. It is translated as CASSLPYPDRGSGYTF. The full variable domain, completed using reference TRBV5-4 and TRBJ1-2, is ETGVTQSPTHLIKTRGQQVTLRCSSQSGHNTVSWYQQALGQGPQFIFQYYREEENGRGNFPPRFSGLQFPNYSSELNVNALELDDSALYLCASSLPYPDRGSGYTFGSGTRLTVV.

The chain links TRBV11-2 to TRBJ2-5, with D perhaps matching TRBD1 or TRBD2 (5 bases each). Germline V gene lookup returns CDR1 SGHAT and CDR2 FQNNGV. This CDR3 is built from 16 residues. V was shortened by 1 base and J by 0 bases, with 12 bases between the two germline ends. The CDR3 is CASSLGSGANQETQYF. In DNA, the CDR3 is TGTGCCAGCAGCTTAGGGTCCGGGGCCAACCAAGAGACCCAGTACTTC.

CDR3 coding DNA: TGTGCCAGCGGGTTGGAGGATCGTAGCAATGAAAAACTGTTTTTT. Translated: CASGLEDRSNEKLFF. V and J are TRBV2 and TRBJ1-4; no firm D call. Between the trimmed V and J ends, which lost 8 bases and 5 bases, there was a span of 18 bases. This CDR3 is 15 amino acids long. Per germline, CDR1 SNHLY and CDR2 FYNNEI.

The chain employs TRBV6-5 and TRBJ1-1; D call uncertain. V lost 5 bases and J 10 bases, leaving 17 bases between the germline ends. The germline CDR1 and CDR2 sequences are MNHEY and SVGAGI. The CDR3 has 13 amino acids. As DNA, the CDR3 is TGTGCCAGCAGTCCCGGGAATGGAGACCGAGCTTTCTTT. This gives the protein CASSPGNGDRAFF.

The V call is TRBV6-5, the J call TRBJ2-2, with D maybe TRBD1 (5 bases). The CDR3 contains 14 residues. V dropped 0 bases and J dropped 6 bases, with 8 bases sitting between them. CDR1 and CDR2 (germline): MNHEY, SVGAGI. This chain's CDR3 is CASSYSQGAGELFF. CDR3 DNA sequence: TGTGCCAGCAGTTACTCTCAGGGTGCCGGGGAGCTGTTTTTT.

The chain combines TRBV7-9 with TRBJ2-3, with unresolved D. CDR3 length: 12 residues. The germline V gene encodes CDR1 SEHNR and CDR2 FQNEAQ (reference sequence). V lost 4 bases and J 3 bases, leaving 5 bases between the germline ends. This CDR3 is CASSWSTDTQYF. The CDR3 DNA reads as TGTGCCAGCAGCTGGAGTACAGATACGCAGTATTTT. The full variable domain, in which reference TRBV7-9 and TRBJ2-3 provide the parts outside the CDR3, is DTGVSQNPRHKITKRGQNVTFRCDPISEHNRLYWYRQTLGQGPEFLTYFQNEAQLEKSRLLSDRFSAERPKGSFSTLEIQRTEQGDSAMYLCASSWSTDTQYFGPGTRLTVL.

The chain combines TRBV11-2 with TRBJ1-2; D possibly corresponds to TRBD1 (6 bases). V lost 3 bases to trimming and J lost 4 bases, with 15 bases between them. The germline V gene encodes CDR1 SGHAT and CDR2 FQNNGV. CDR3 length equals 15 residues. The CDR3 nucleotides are TGTGCCAGCAGCTTCAGCAGGGGAGTATCCTATGGCTACACCTTC. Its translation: CASSFSRGVSYGYTF.

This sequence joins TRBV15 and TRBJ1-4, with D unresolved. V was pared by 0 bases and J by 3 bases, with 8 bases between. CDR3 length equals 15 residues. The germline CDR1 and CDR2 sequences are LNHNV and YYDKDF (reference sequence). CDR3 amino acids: CATSRDGDSNEKLFF. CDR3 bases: TGTGCCACCAGCAGAGACGGTGACTCTAATGAAAAACTGTTTTTT. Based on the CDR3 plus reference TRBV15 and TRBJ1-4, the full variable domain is DAMVIQNPRYQVTQFGKPVTLSCSQTLNHNVMYWYQQKSSQAPKLLFHYYDKDFNNEADTPDNFQSRRPNTSFCFLDIRSPGLGDTAMYLCATSRDGDSNEKLFFGSGTQLSVL.

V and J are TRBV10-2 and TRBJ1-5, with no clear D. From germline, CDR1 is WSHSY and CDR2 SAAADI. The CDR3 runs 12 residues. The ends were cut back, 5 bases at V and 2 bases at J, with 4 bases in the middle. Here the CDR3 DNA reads TGCGCCAGCAGTACAGGCAATCAGCCCCAGCATTTT. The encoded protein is CASSTGNQPQHF.

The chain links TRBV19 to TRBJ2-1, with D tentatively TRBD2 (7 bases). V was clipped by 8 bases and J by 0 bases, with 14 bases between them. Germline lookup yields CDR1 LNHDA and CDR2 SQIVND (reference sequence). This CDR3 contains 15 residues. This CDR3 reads CASVPGGRSYNEQFF. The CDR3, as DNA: TGTGCCAGTGTTCCCGGGGGGCGCTCCTACAATGAGCAGTTCTTC.

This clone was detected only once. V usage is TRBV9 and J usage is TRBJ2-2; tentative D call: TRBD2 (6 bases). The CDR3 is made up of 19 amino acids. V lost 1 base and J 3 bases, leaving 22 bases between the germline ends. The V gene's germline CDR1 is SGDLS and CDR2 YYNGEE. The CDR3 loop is CASSVKERAGREDTGELFF. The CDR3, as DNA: TGTGCCAGCAGCGTAAAGGAGCGAGCGGGCAGGGAGGACACCGGGGAGCTGTTTTTT. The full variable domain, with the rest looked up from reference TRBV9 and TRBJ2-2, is DSGVTQTPKHLITATGQRVTLRCSPRSGDLSVYWYQQSLDQGLQFLIQYYNGEERAKGNILERFSAQQFPDLHSELNLSSLELGDSALYFCASSVKERAGREDTGELFFGEGSRLTVL.

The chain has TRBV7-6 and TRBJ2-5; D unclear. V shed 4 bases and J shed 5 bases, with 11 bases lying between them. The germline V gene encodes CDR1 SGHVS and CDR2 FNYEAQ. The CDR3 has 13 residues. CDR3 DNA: TGTGCCAGCAGCTCTACAATACTGGAGACCCAGTACTTC. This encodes CASSSTILETQYF.

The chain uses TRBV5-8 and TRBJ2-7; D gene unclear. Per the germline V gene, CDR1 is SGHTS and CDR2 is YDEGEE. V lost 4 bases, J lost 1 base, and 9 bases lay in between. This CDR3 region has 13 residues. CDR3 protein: CASSPSGSYEQYF. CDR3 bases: TGTGCCAGCAGCCCGTCTGGGTCCTACGAGCAGTACTTC.

The CDR3 loop is CASTRRGVLAGELFF. CDR3 coding DNA: TGTGCCAGTACGCGGCGGGGGGTCTTGGCCGGGGAGCTGTTTTTT. The V gene is TRBV19, the J gene TRBJ2-2; TRBD2 aligns across 8 bases. The length of the CDR3 is 15 residues. Germline lookup yields CDR1 LNHDA and CDR2 SQIVND (reference sequence). Unmatched junction bases numbered 10, after V lost 7 bases and J lost 6 bases.

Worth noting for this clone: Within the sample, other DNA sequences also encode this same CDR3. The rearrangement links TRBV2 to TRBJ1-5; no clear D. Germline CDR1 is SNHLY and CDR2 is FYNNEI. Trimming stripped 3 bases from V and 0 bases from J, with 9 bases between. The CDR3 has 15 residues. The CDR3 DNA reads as TGTGCCAGCAGTGAGAGGCGGGATAGCAATCAGCCCCAGCATTTT. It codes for CASSERRDSNQPQHF.

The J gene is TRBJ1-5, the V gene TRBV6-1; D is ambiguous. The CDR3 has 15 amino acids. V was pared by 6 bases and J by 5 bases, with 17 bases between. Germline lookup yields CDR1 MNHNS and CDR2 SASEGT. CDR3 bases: TGTGCCAGCAGACCGGGCCCAGATCCGTATCAGCCCCAGCATTTT. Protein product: CASRPGPDPYQPQHF.

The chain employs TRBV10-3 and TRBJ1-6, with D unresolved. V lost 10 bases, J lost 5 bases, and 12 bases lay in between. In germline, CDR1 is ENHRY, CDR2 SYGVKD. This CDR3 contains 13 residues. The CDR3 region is CATHQSDNSPLHF. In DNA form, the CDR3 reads TGTGCCACCCATCAGTCGGATAATTCACCCCTCCACTTT.